The 7 T cell receptor beta chains listed next were all sequenced from one sample in a study of T cells in narcolepsy (dated by TCRdb to 2016 to 2018). Library generation was performed with the immunoSEQ multiplex PCR assay. This immuneACCESS table, as held by TCRdb, lists in-frame sequences with V and J called but not all clones. Of the missing ones, under half trace to an unresolved V gene in checked studies; the others have no known cause. Present in this sample are 20,000 to 25,000 clones, approximately 84% of which were seen just once. In total, the top ten clones hold 1.3% of the sample. Sequencing used CD45RA- memory CD4+ T cells from PBMCs. The cell subset or site label, read with the paper, signifies: memory T cells sorted ex vivo from peripheral blood. The receptor set was obtained from a human donor with narcolepsy.

The CDR3 DNA reads TGTGCCATCAATTTGCCGGGACTAGCGTTACAAGAGACCCAGTACTTC. Translation gives CAINLPGLALQETQYF. The chain combines TRBV10-3 with TRBJ2-5, with 10 bases aligning to TRBD2. Germline V gene data show CDR1 as ENHRY and CDR2 as SYGVKD. The CDR3 covers 16 residues. V lost 7 bases to trimming and J lost 2 bases; unmatched junction nucleotides: 10.

V usage is TRBV7-9 and J usage is TRBJ2-5; 7 positions agree with TRBD2. The CDR3 covers 18 residues. The germline V gene has CDR1 SEHNR and CDR2 FQNEAQ (reference sequence). Losses at the gene ends were 4 bases for V and 0 bases for J; bases not matched to a gene: 14. In DNA, the CDR3 is TGTGCCAGCAGCTATTGGGTGCGGGAGATGGGGTACCAAGAGACCCAGTACTTC. The encoded protein is CASSYWVREMGYQETQYF.

This clone has just one count. The chain recombines TRBV19 with TRBJ2-5; D is ambiguous. Germline V lookup: CDR1 LNHDA, CDR2 SQIVND (reference sequence). CDR3 length: 11 residues. Trimming left V 2 bases short and J 4 bases short, with 2 bases between. The CDR3 DNA sequence: TGTGCCAGTAGTATAAGAGAGACCCAGTACTTC. Amino acids: CASSIRETQYF.

This clone was detected a few times. The chain has TRBV28 and TRBJ2-4; D is unclear. V was trimmed by 7 bases and J by 0 bases, leaving 10 bases between them. The V gene's germline CDR1 is MDHEN and CDR2 SYDVKM. The length of the CDR3 is 14 residues. CDR3 protein: CASTHNVAKNIQYF. CDR3 in DNA: TGTGCCAGCACCCATAACGTAGCCAAAAACATTCAGTACTTC.

DNA of the CDR3: TGCGCCAGCAGCCAAGGACAGATCGGGGAGACCCAGTACTTC. This sequence encodes CASSQGQIGETQYF. The chain has TRBV5-1 and TRBJ2-5; D is possibly TRBD1 (6 bases). The V end was cut by 4 bases, the J end by 5 bases, with 15 bases between. The CDR3 has 14 residues. From germline, CDR1 is SGHRS and CDR2 YFSETQ.

The chain carries TRBV7-2 and TRBJ2-1, with 16 bases aligning to TRBD2. V trimming: 5 bases; J trimming: 7 bases; junction bases outside the gene matches: 5. Germline CDR1 is SGHTA and CDR2 is FQGNSA. This CDR3 is 16 amino acids long. Written as DNA, the CDR3 is TGTGCCAGCAGCACCGGGACTAGCGGGAGGGAAAATGAGCAGTTCTTC. Its translation: CASSTGTSGRENEQFF.

The rearrangement links TRBV7-9 to TRBJ2-7; D may be TRBD2 (6 bases). Looked up from germline, CDR1 is SEHNR and CDR2 is FQNEAQ (reference sequence). The CDR3 is 12 amino acids. Trimming took 6 bases from V and 6 from J, leaving 12 bases between them. The CDR3 reads CASSTREAEQYF. For the CDR3, the DNA is TGTGCCAGCAGTACCAGGGAGGCCGAGCAGTACTTC.